The TCR beta chain under discussion was sequenced for a study of post-analysis software for immune sequencing data. On the study more broadly: Multiple sclerosis in the patients followed relapsing-remitting, secondary progressive and progressive-relapsing courses. Findings and caveats of the study: Strong co-clustering by F measure linked samples that shared a preparation batch. Normalized Chao1 diversity was significantly reduced in patients versus controls.

This clonotype turned up a few times. Its specificity is unknown. TCR beta cDNA libraries had unique molecular identifiers. The yield from roughly 1 to 10 million T cells was roughly 500,000 cDNA molecules in total. Each CDR3 protein gets one entry after TCRdb re-called the PCR reads with MiXCR. There are some 890,000 distinct CDR3 sequences in the sample; around 50% occur only once, and 4.6% lies in the top ten. Sequencing was done on a sample of blood. This receptor was obtained from a girl aged 5-17 years with multiple sclerosis.

CDR3 in DNA: TGTGCCACCAGCAGAGATTTGGGCGGGAATGAGCAGTTCTTC. As protein: CATSRDLGGNEQFF. V usage is TRBV15 and J usage is TRBJ2-1; a possible D gene is TRBD2 (5 bases). Germline V lookup: CDR1 LNHNV, CDR2 YYDKDF (reference sequence). V lost 0 bases, J lost 7 bases, and 10 bases lay in between. The CDR3 runs to 14 residues.